These 21 T cell receptor beta chains share one sample of origin, sequenced in a study of chemoradiotherapy in HPV16-positive cancers. The repertoire was sequenced with immunoSEQ multiplex PCR; TCRdb's copy has only in-frame clones and lacks some. The table shows more than 9,500 clones, with roughly 89% occurring only once. Sample collection occurred from a patient who underwent chemoradiotherapy. The receptors come from a human donor with HPV-associated anogenital cancer.

The chain joins TRBV7-9 to TRBJ2-7; D gene unclear. Trimming stripped 2 bases from V and 2 bases from J, with 10 bases between. This CDR3 region has 14 residues. Germline lookup yields CDR1 SEHNR and CDR2 FQNEAQ (reference sequence). In DNA, the CDR3 is TGTGCCAGCAGCTTAAATGGCCAAACCTACGAGCAGTACTTC. Its translation is CASSLNGQTYEQYF.

Only one count was recorded for this clone. The rearrangement uses TRBV19 and TRBJ1-4; D is undetermined. V was cut by 4 bases and J by 7 bases, with 16 bases left in between. The germline gives CDR1 LNHDA, CDR2 SQIVND (reference sequence). This CDR3 contains 15 residues. CDR3 DNA sequence: TGTGCCAGTAGTACCCTTACAAACCCTGGTGAAAAACTGTTTTTT. The encoded protein is CASSTLTNPGEKLFF.

J is TRBJ2-5 and V is TRBV11-2, with TRBD1 matching 9 bases. V shed 5 bases, J shed 5 bases, and the junction held 6 bases outside the gene matches. Germline assignment: CDR1 SGHAT and CDR2 FQNNGV. CDR3 size: 14 residues. The CDR3 DNA reads as TGTGCCAGCAGCACCACAGGGGGCTTCGAGACCCAGTACTTC. Its protein product is CASSTTGGFETQYF. Based on the CDR3 plus reference TRBV11-2 and TRBJ2-5, the full variable domain is EAGVAQSPRYKIIEKRQSVAFWCNPISGHATLYWYQQILGQGPKLLIQFQNNGVVDDSQLPKDRFSAERLKGVDSTLKIQPAKLEDSAVYLCASSTTGGFETQYFGPGTRLLVL.

This chain connects TRBV6-1 to TRBJ2-3; TRBD2 might be the D (6 bases). The V end lost 0 bases, the J end lost 2 bases, and 18 bases lay between the germline ends. The CDR3 covers 18 residues. Germline CDR1 MNHNS, CDR2 SASEGT. The CDR3 reads CASSEARGRATPTDTQYF. The CDR3 DNA is TGTGCCAGCAGTGAAGCGCGGGGCAGGGCTACCCCCACAGATACGCAGTATTTT.

This chain links TRBV7-2 with TRBJ1-3; the D is unclear. The V end lost 4 bases, the J end lost 4 bases, and 20 bases lay between the germline ends. CDR3 length: 17 amino acids. The germline V gene has CDR1 SGHTA and CDR2 FQGNSA. CDR3 coding DNA: TGTGCCAGCAGCTCGTACTTTTGGGCCCAGAGGGGAAACACCATATATTTT. It translates to CASSSYFWAQRGNTIYF.

The chain carries TRBV7-6 and TRBJ2-1, with TRBD2 matching 11 bases. Germline CDR1 and CDR2: SGHVS and FNYEAQ. V gave up 4 bases and J gave up 3 bases; unmatched junction bases: 5. The CDR3 has 16 amino acids. CDR3 region: CASSSSSGGVYNEQFF. In DNA, the CDR3 is TGTGCCAGCAGCTCGAGTAGCGGGGGGGTCTACAATGAGCAGTTCTTC.

The gene calls are TRBV10-3 and TRBJ1-1, with D possibly matching TRBD1 (5 bases). V dropped 6 bases and J dropped 6 bases, with 14 bases sitting between them. The CDR3 runs to 13 residues. Per the germline V gene, CDR1 is ENHRY and CDR2 is SYGVKD. CDR3 nucleotide sequence: TGTGCCATCAGAGGGGAGGGGTCGTCTGAAGCTTTCTTT. Residues: CAIRGEGSSEAFF.

A single count supports this clone. The chain has TRBV19 and TRBJ2-5; 12 nucleotides align to TRBD2. With 7 bases clipped from V and 5 bases from J, the junction kept 14 bases outside the gene matches. The CDR3 extends over 17 amino acids. Germline loops: CDR1 LNHDA, CDR2 SQIVND (reference sequence). The CDR3: CASTLTSGGIRPETQYF. The CDR3 DNA sequence: TGTGCCAGTACCTTGACTAGCGGGGGTATCCGACCTGAGACCCAGTACTTC. The full variable domain, with the rest looked up from reference TRBV19 and TRBJ2-5, is DGGITQSPKYLFRKEGQNVTLSCEQNLNHDAMYWYRQDPGQGLRLIYYSQIVNDFQKGDIAEGYSVSREKKESFPLTVTSAQKNPTAFYLCASTLTSGGIRPETQYFGPGTRLLVL.

The V gene is TRBV10-1, the J gene TRBJ2-3; D gene unclear. The CDR3 spans 16 residues. V dropped 1 base and J dropped 0 bases, with 11 bases sitting between them. Germline CDR1 is WNHNN and CDR2 is SYGVQD (reference sequence). This CDR3 is CASSEYPEASTDTQYF. CDR3 DNA sequence: TGCGCCAGCAGTGAGTATCCAGAGGCTAGCACAGATACGCAGTATTTT.

The chain carries TRBV5-4 and TRBJ2-1; 13 bases map to TRBD2. Germline CDR1 reads SGHNT; CDR2 reads YYREEE (reference sequence). This CDR3 is 17 amino acids long. The J segment lost 7 bases and the V segment lost 4 bases, leaving 11 bases of the junction unmatched. The CDR3 region is CASSQTSGGAGWNEQFF. CDR3 nucleotide sequence: TGTGCCAGCAGCCAAACTAGCGGGGGGGCGGGGTGGAATGAGCAGTTCTTC.

The chain joins TRBV7-9 to TRBJ2-7; maybe TRBD2 (6 bases). The CDR3 has 15 amino acids. Per the germline V gene, CDR1 is SEHNR and CDR2 is FQNEAQ (reference sequence). V lost 7 bases to trimming and J lost 6 bases, with 22 bases between them. CDR3 bases: TGTGCCAGCACCCGAGACGGAGGGGCCCATGTCGAGCAGTACTTC. It is translated as CASTRDGGAHVEQYF.

V and J are TRBV7-7 and TRBJ2-7; 15 nucleotides match TRBD2. The ends lost 5 bases at V and 6 bases at J; junction bases unmatched: 2. Germline CDR1 is SSHAT and CDR2 is FNYEAQ (reference sequence). The CDR3 has 14 amino acids. The CDR3 nucleotides are TGTGCCAGCAGCCGGGGACTAGCGGGAGGCGAGCAGTACTTC. Translated: CASSRGLAGGEQYF.

This clone was seen a single time. The chain combines TRBV6-1 with TRBJ2-5, with unresolved D. This CDR3 has 14 residues. V dropped 4 bases and J dropped 4 bases, with 13 bases sitting between them. CDR1 is MNHNS and CDR2 is SASEGT in the germline V gene. DNA of the CDR3: TGTGCCAGCAGTGCCGACGTGACCCCAGAGACCCAGTACTTC. This translates into CASSADVTPETQYF.

V usage is TRBV6-1 and J usage is TRBJ1-1, with D possibly TRBD1 on 5 matching bases. The V gene's germline CDR1 is MNHNS and CDR2 SASEGT. The CDR3 has 15 residues. V was trimmed by 2 bases and J by 4 bases, leaving 14 bases between them. The CDR3 coding sequence is TGTGCCAGCAGTGAAACGACAGTGCCTGGCACTGAAGCTTTCTTT. Amino acid sequence: CASSETTVPGTEAFF.

The rearrangement joins TRBV19 to TRBJ1-2, with D perhaps TRBD1 (6 bases). The germline CDR1 and CDR2 sequences are LNHDA and SQIVND (reference sequence). Trimming cost V 0 bases and J 8 bases, with 16 bases left between them. The CDR3 is 15 residues long. CDR3 nucleotides: TGTGCCAGTAGTATAGACAAACAGGGATTAGGCGGCTACACCTTC. This sequence encodes CASSIDKQGLGGYTF.

V gene TRBV5-1 combines with J gene TRBJ2-7; TRBD2 matches 12 bases. Germline-derived CDR1 and CDR2 are SGHRS and YFSETQ. J gave up 5 bases and V 4 bases, and 10 bases lay outside the gene matches. The CDR3 covers 16 residues. CDR3 amino acids: CASSPPGLAGLHEQYF. CDR3 DNA: TGCGCCAGCAGCCCGCCGGGACTAGCGGGCCTCCACGAGCAGTACTTC. Supplemented by reference TRBV5-1 and TRBJ2-7, the full variable domain reads KAGVTQTPRYLIKTRGQQVTLSCSPISGHRSVSWYQQTPGQGLQFLFEYFSETQRNKGNFPGRFSGRQFSNSRSEMNVSTLELGDSALYLCASSPPGLAGLHEQYFGPGTRLTVT.

The V call is TRBV5-1, the J call TRBJ2-3; the D is unclear. Looked up from germline, CDR1 is SGHRS and CDR2 is YFSETQ. Deletions cut 0 bases from V and 0 bases from J, with 2 bases between. This CDR3 region has 13 residues. DNA for the CDR3: TGCGCCAGCAGCTTGGGGAGCACAGATACGCAGTATTTT. Its protein is CASSLGSTDTQYF.

The chain couples TRBV6-1 to TRBJ2-5, with TRBD2 as a possible D gene (5 bases). The J call may be in error: the DNA end matches TRBJ2-7 better. There are 15 residues in the CDR3. Germline lookup yields CDR1 MNHNS and CDR2 SASEGT. For the CDR3, the DNA is TGTGCCAGCAGTGAACCTAAAAGGTGGGAGAGCGAGCAGTACTTC. It yields the protein CASSEPKRWESEQYF.

This clone was found a few times. V gene TRBV18 combines with J gene TRBJ2-7; TRBD1 matches 10 bases. The CDR3 sequence is 16 residues long. Trimming cost V 3 bases and J 3 bases; bases outside gene matches: 8. Germline V gene data show CDR1 as KGHSH and CDR2 as LQKENI. CDR3 sequence: CASSPPGTGALYEQYF. The DNA for the CDR3 is TGTGCCAGCTCACCGCCGGGGACAGGGGCCCTCTACGAGCAGTACTTC.

This clone appeared a single time. This chain uses TRBV4-1 with TRBJ2-1; 10 bases match TRBD2. Germline loops: CDR1 MGHRA, CDR2 YSYEKL. The CDR3 length is 15 residues. The junction had 9 bases not matched to a gene; V was cut back by 4 bases and J by 9 bases. The CDR3 spells CASSLGTSAVGEQFF. The CDR3 DNA reads TGCGCCAGCAGCCTTGGGACTAGCGCGGTGGGTGAGCAGTTCTTC.

The chain employs TRBV6-1 and TRBJ1-5; TRBD1 might be the D (5 bases). The germline V gene encodes CDR1 MNHNS and CDR2 SASEGT. The CDR3 has 16 residues. V gave up 2 bases and J gave up 7 bases, with 18 bases separating them. CDR3 in DNA: TGTGCCAGCAGTGAAATTTTAGGGGACGCGGGACAGCCCCAGCATTTT. It is translated as CASSEILGDAGQPQHF.